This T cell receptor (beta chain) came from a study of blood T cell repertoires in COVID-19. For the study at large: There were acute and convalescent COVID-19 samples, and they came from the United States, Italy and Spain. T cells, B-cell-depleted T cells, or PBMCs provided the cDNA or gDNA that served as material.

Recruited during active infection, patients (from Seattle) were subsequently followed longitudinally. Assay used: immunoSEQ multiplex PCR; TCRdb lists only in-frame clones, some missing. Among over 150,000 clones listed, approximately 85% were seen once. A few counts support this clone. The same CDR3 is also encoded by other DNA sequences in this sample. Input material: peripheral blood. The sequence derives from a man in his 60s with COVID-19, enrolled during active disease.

The CDR3 reads CASSRDRMNTEAFF. The DNA for the CDR3 is TGTGCCAGCTCACGCGACAGGATGAACACTGAAGCTTTCTTT. The chain joins TRBV18 to TRBJ1-1; tentative D call: TRBD1 (6 bases). V was cut by 4 bases and J by 0 bases, with 9 bases left in between. There are 14 residues in the CDR3. CDR1 KGHSH and CDR2 LQKENI come from the germline V gene.